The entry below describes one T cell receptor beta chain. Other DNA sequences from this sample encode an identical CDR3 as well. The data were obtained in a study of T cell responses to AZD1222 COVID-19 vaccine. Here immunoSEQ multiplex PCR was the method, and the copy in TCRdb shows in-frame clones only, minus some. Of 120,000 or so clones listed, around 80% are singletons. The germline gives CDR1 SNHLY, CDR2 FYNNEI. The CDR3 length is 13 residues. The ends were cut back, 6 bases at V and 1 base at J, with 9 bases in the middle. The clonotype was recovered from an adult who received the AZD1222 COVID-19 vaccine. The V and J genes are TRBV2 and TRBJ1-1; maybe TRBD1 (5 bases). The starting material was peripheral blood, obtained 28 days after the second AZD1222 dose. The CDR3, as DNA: TGTGCCAGCAGCCTGACAGAGAACACTGAAGCTTTCTTT. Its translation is CASSLTENTEAFF.